The T cell receptor (beta chain) described here comes from a study of blood T cell repertoires in COVID-19. Measured with immunoSEQ multiplex PCR; TCRdb has only the in-frame clones, and not every one. The table has 490,000 or so clones, around 89% seen once. After removal of 1 base from V and 6 bases from J, the junction contained 8 bases not matched to a gene. Germline loops: CDR1 MNHNS, CDR2 SASEGT. CDR3 length: 15 amino acids. The rearrangement joins TRBV6-1 to TRBJ2-7, with 8 bases identical to TRBD2. Sample: PBMCs or T cells enriched from blood (not recorded which). This receptor was obtained from a middle-aged woman who had recovered from COVID-19. CDR3 sequence (DNA): TGTGCCAGCAGTGAAGTAAGCGGGAGTAGGGGCGAGCAGTACTTC. Its translation is CASSEVSGSRGEQYF.